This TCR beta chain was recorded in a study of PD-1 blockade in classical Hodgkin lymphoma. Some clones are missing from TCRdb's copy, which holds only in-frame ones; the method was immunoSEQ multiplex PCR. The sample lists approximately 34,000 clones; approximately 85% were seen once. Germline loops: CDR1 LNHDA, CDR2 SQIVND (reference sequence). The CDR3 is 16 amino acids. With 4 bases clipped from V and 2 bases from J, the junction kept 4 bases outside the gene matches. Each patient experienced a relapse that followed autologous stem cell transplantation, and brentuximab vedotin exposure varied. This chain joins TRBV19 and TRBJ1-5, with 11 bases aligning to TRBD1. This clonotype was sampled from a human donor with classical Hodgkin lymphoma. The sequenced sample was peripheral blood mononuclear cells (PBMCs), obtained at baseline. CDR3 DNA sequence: TGTGCCAGTAGTACGGACAGGGGGCGCGGCAATCAGCCCCAGCATTTT. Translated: CASSTDRGRGNQPQHF.